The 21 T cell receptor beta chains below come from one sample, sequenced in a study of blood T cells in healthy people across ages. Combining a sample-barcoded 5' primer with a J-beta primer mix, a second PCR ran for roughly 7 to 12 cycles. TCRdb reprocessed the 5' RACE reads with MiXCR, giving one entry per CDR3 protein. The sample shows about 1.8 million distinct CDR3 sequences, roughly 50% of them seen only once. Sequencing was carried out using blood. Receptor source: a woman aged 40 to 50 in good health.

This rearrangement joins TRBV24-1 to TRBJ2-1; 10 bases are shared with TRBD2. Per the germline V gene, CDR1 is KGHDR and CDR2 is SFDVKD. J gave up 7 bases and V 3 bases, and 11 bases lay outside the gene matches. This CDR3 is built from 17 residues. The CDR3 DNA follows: TGTGCCACCAGTGATCCGGTAGCGGGGGGATCTCAAAATGAGCAGTTCTTC. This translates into CATSDPVAGGSQNEQFF.

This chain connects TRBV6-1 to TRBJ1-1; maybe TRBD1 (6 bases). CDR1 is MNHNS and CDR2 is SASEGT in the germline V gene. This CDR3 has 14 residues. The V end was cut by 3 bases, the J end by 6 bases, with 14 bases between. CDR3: CASSDGLGGAEAFF. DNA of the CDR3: TGTGCCAGCAGTGACGGGTTAGGGGGGGCTGAAGCTTTCTTT.

The CDR3 DNA is TGTGCCAGCAGTTCCCCGCGGGTGTCCTACAATGAGCAGTTCTTC. Translation: CASSSPRVSYNEQFF. The chain employs TRBV6-2 or TRBV6-3 and TRBJ2-1; weak D call: TRBD2 (5 bases). Trimming cost V 4 bases and J 1 base, with 11 bases left between them. The germline V gene has CDR1 MNHEY and CDR2 SVGEGT. The CDR3 has 15 residues.

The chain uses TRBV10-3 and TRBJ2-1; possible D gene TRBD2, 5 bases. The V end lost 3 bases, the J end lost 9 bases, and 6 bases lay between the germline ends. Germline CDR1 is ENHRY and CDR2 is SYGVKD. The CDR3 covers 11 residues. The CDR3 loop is CAISEEGEQFF. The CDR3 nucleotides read TGTGCCATCAGTGAAGAGGGTGAGCAGTTCTTC.

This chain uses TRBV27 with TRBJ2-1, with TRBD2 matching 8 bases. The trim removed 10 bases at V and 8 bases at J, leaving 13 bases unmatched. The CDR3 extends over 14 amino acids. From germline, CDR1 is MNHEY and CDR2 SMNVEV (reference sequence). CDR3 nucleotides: TGTGCCATCGGGGGGGCGGCGGTCGGGGATGAGCAGTTCTTC. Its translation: CAIGGAAVGDEQFF.

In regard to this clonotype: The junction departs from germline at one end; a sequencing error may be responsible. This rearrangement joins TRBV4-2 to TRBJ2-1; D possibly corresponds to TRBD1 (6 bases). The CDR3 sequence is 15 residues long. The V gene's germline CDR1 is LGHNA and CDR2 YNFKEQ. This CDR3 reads CASSPGQSSHNEQFF. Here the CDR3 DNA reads TGTGCCAGCAGCCCAGGACAGAGCTCCCACAATGAGCAGTTCTTC.

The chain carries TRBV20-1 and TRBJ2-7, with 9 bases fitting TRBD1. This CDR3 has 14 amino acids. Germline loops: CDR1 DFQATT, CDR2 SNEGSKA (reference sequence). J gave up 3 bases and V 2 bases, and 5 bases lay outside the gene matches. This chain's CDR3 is CSARSPTGGYEQYF. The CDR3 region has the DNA TGCAGTGCTAGATCCCCGACAGGGGGCTACGAGCAGTACTTC.

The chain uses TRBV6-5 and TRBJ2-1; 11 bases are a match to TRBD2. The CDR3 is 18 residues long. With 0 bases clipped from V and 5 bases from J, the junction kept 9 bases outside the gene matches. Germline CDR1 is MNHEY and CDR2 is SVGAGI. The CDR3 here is CASSYSIAGGFSDNEQFF. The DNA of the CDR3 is TGTGCCAGCAGTTACTCTATAGCGGGGGGGTTTAGCGACAATGAGCAGTTCTTC.

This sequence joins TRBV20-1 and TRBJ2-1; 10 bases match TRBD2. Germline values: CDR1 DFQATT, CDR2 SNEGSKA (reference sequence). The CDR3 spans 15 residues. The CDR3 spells CREVRGTSACNEQFF. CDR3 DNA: TGCAGGGAAGTAAGGGGGACTAGCGCTTGCAATGAGCAGTTCTTC.

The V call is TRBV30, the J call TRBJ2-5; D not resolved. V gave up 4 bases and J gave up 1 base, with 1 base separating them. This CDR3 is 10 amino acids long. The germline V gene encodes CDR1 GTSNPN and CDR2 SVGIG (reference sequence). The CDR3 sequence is CAWTQETQYF. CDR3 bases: TGTGCCTGGACCCAAGAGACCCAGTACTTC.

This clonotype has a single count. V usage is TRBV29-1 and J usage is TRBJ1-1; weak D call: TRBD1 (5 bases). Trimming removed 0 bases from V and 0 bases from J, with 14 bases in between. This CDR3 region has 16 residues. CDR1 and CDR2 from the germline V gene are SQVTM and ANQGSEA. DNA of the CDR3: TGCAGCGTTGAAGACTATGTTGGGGGACTGAACACTGAAGCTTTCTTT. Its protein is CSVEDYVGGLNTEAFF.

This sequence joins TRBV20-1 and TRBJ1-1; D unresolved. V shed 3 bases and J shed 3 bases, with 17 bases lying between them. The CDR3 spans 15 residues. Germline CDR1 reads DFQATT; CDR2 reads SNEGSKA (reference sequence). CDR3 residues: CSARGRTNPDTEAFF. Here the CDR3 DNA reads TGCAGTGCTAGGGGCAGAACTAACCCGGACACTGAAGCTTTCTTT.

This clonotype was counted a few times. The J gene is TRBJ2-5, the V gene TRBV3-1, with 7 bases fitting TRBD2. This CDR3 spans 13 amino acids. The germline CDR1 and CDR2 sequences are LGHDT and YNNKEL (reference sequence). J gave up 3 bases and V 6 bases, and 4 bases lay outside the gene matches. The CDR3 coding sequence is TGTGCCAGCAGAAAGCGGGGAGAAGAGACCCAGTACTTC. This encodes CASRKRGEETQYF.

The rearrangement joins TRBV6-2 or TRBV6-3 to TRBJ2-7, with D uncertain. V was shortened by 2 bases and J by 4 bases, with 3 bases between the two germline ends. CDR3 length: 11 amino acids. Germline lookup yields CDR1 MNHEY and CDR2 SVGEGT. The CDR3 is CASSYMYEQYF. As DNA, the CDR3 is TGTGCCAGCAGTTACATGTACGAGCAGTACTTC.

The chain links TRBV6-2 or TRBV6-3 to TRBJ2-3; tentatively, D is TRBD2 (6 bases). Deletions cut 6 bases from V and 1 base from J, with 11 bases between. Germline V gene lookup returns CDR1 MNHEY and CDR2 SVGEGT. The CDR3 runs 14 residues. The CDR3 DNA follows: TGTGCCAGCAGGGACTATTCCGGCACAGATACGCAGTATTTT. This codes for CASRDYSGTDTQYF.

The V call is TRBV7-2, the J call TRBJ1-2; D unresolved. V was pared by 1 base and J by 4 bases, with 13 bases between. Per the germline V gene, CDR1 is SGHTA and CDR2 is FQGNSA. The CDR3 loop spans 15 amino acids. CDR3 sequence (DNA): TGTGCCAGCAGCTTAGAGGGAGCAACGACCTATGGCTACACCTTC. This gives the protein CASSLEGATTYGYTF.

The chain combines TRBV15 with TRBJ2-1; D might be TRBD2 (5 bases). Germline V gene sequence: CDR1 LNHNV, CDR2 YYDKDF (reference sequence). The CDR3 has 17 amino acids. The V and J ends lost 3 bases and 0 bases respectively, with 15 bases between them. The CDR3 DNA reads TGTGCCACCAGCAGTACGGGGTCGAGGAGCTCCTACAATGAGCAGTTCTTC. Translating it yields CATSSTGSRSSYNEQFF.

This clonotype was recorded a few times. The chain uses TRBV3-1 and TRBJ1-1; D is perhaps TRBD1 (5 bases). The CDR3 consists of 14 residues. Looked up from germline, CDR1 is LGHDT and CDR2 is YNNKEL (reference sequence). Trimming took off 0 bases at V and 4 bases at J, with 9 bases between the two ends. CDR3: CASSQDRVTTEAFF. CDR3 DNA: TGTGCCAGCAGCCAAGACAGGGTTACCACTGAAGCTTTCTTT.

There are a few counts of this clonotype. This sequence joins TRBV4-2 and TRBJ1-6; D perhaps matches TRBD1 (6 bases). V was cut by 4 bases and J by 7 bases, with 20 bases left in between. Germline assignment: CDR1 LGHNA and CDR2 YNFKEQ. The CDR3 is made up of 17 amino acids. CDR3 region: CASSPYPTGAENSPLHF. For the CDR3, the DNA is TGTGCCAGCAGCCCTTACCCGACAGGTGCGGAAAATTCACCCCTCCACTTT.

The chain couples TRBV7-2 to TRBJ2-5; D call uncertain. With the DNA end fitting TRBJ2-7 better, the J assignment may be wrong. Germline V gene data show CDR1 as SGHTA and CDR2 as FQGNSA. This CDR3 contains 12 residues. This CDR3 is CASSRVFYEQYF. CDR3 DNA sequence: TGTGCCAGCAGCCGGGTCTTCTACGAGCAGTACTTC.

The CDR3 loop reads CSARRQGQGQPQHF. CDR3 bases: TGCAGTGCTAGACGCCAGGGTCAAGGACAGCCCCAGCATTTT. V usage is TRBV20-1 and J usage is TRBJ1-5; possibly TRBD1 for D (5 bases). Germline V gene lookup returns CDR1 DFQATT and CDR2 SNEGSKA (reference sequence). V was cut by 2 bases and J by 7 bases, with 15 bases left in between. The CDR3 sequence is 14 residues long.